The rows below give T cell receptor beta chains drawn from one sample of a study of T-cell reconstitution after alpha-beta-depleted transplantation in children. TCRdb fed the PCR reads into MiXCR, producing one record per CDR3 protein. The table includes approximately 18,000 distinct CDR3 sequences, over 10% detected once. Sequencing used PBMCs, mostly from graft donor cells, obtained 60 days after TCRalphabeta/CD19-depleted stem cell transplant. The receptors were gathered from a female patient aged 2 to 10 who had a stem cell transplant for congenital amegakaryocytic thrombocytopenia, so the T cells may come from the graft donor. The CDR3 runs from the conserved cysteine through the conserved F or W. The order of the fields is CDR3 DNA, CDR3 protein, V gene, D gene, clone size, J gene. The D gene is left open where the match is weak. Clone size, where shown, is once, few, many, or a class for clones that have expanded.

TGTGCCACCAGCAGAGTCCGGGGGGCCATCGAGACCCAGTACTTC	CATSRVRGAIETQYF	TRBV15	.	many	TRBJ2-5
TGCGCCAGCAGCTGGGGTAGCCGATTCTTAGTGAACACTGAAGCTTTCTTT	CASSWGSRFLVNTEAFF	TRBV5-1	.	many	TRBJ1-1
TGTGCCAGCAGTCCCGAGGGGCACCGGACTGAAGCTTTCTTT	CASSPEGHRTEAFF	TRBV28	.	many	TRBJ1-1
TGTGCCAGCAGCTCTACTTTGACGCAGTATTTT	CASSSTLTQYF	TRBV11-2	.	many	TRBJ2-3
TGCAGTGCTCAAGGACAGGAACCCTACGAGCAGTACTTC	CSAQGQEPYEQYF	TRBV20-1	TRBD1	many	TRBJ2-7
TGCAGTGCCCTTACTAGCGGGAGCACCGGGGAGCTGTTTTTT	CSALTSGSTGELFF	TRBV20-1	TRBD2	medium-sized	TRBJ2-2
TGTGCCAGCAGCTTCTCTGGTGACACCGGGGAGCTGTTTTTT	CASSFSGDTGELFF	TRBV7-3	.	many	TRBJ2-2
TGTGCCACCTCCAAAGCCCCCGCGACAGCGGGAGGACCATCTGATACGCAGTATTTT	CATSKAPATAGGPSDTQYF	TRBV3-2	.	.	TRBJ2-3
TGTGCCAGCAGTTCCCAGGGGGCAGGACTTCTTCAGCCCCAGCATTTT	CASSSQGAGLLQPQHF	TRBV27	TRBD1	many	TRBJ1-5
TGTGCCAGCTCACCACCGACCTTTTCCCGCGCGAACACCGGGGAGCTGTTTTTT	CASSPPTFSRANTGELFF	TRBV18	.	many	TRBJ2-2
TGTGCCAGCAGTGTCTTCCGCTCACTAGCGTCGAGCTCCTACAATGAGCAGTTCTTC	CASSVFRSLASSSYNEQFF	TRBV3-1	TRBD2	many	TRBJ2-1
TGTGCCAGCAGTGGGGGACCAGGAAACACCATATATTTT	CASSGGPGNTIYF	TRBV28	.	many	TRBJ1-3
TGCAGTGCTTTGGGACTAGCGGGGGACAATGAGCAGTTCTTC	CSALGLAGDNEQFF	TRBV20-1	TRBD2	many	TRBJ2-1
TGTGCCAGCAGGGTAAGGGGACAAGCGAACTATGGCTACACCTTC	CASRVRGQANYGYTF	TRBV12-3/TRBV12-4	.	many	TRBJ1-2
TGCAGCATACGGGACTCTGAGCAGTTCTTC	CSIRDSEQFF	TRBV29-1	.	many	TRBJ2-1
TGCGCCAGCAGCCAAGGACTTATCCGGGCTCTAGCCAAAAACATTCAGTACTTC	CASSQGLIRALAKNIQYF	TRBV4-1	.	.	TRBJ2-4
TGTGCCAGCAGTTACGGAGGGAACCAAGAGACCCAGTACTTC	CASSYGGNQETQYF	TRBV6-5	.	many	TRBJ2-5
TGCGCCAGCAGCTTTCGAAGACAGGGGGCTGAAGCTTTCTTT	CASSFRRQGAEAFF	TRBV5-1	TRBD1	.	TRBJ1-1
TGCAGCGTTGGAACGGAGCGGGTAAGGGAGCAGTACTTC	CSVGTERVREQYF	TRBV29-1	.	many	TRBJ2-7
TGTGCCAGCGCGAACTTGATGCGGGAGTTGGAAGATACGCAGTATTTT	CASANLMRELEDTQYF	TRBV12-3/TRBV12-4	TRBD2	many	TRBJ2-3
TGCAGTGCTAGAGATCCCCGGGACAATTGGACCGGGGAGCTGTTTTTT	CSARDPRDNWTGELFF	TRBV20-1	.	many	TRBJ2-2
TGTGCCAGCAGATCCTCGGGAAGGCGCTATGGCTACACCTTC	CASRSSGRRYGYTF	TRBV6-5	.	many	TRBJ1-2
TGCGCCAGCAGCTCCTTAGCGACATCCTACAATGAGCAGTTCTTC	CASSSLATSYNEQFF	TRBV5-1	.	many	TRBJ2-1
TGTGCCAGCACCTTAGGGATAGCGGGGAATGAGCAGTTCTTC	CASTLGIAGNEQFF	TRBV12-3/TRBV12-4	TRBD2	.	TRBJ2-1
TGTGCCAGCAGTTTTGCGGCCAGCGCGGCTGGAAACACCATATATTTT	CASSFAASAAGNTIYF	TRBV12-3/TRBV12-4	.	many	TRBJ1-3
TGTGTTAGCAGTTACTCACATCCGGGACAGGGAAATTCACCCCTCCACTTT	CVSSYSHPGQGNSPLHF	TRBV6-5	TRBD1	.	TRBJ1-6
TGCAGCGCTTTAAATGACTATGGCTACACCTTC	CSALNDYGYTF	TRBV29-1	.	many	TRBJ1-2
TGTGCCAGCAGTTTTTACCGGGAGGGGGGGGCAGATACGCAGTATTTT	CASSFYREGGADTQYF	TRBV12-3/TRBV12-4	TRBD2	medium-sized	TRBJ2-3
TGCGCCAGCAGCCCTGGGAACACAGATACGCAGTATTTT	CASSPGNTDTQYF	TRBV5-1	.	few	TRBJ2-3
TGCGCCAGCAGCCAAGAACCGAAAATAGTCACAGATACGCAGTATTTT	CASSQEPKIVTDTQYF	TRBV4-3	.	.	TRBJ2-3
TGTGCCAGCAGTGAACGGGGCCTCCACTATGGCTACACCTTC	CASSERGLHYGYTF	TRBV6-1	.	many	TRBJ1-2
TGTGCCAGCACGACCGGGACTAGCGGCTACAATGAGCAGTTCTTC	CASTTGTSGYNEQFF	TRBV6-2/TRBV6-3	TRBD2	.	TRBJ2-1
TGCGCCAGCAGCGAAGGACTTCGCACAGATACGCAGTATTTT	CASSEGLRTDTQYF	TRBV5-1	.	many	TRBJ2-3
TGTGCCAGCAGCCCGGGGGTAAGCTCCTACGAGCAGTACTTC	CASSPGVSSYEQYF	TRBV6-1	.	.	TRBJ2-7
TGCAGTCCCTGGACAGGGGGCCTTGAGGGCTACACCTTC	CSPWTGGLEGYTF	TRBV20-1	TRBD1	medium-sized	TRBJ1-2
TGCAGCGTTGAAGGGGGCGCCACTGAAGCTTTCTTT	CSVEGGATEAFF	TRBV29-1	.	many	TRBJ1-1
TGCGCCAGCAGCTTGTCGGAGTCCCGCACCGGGGAGCTGTTTTTT	CASSLSESRTGELFF	TRBV5-1	.	hyperexpanded	TRBJ2-2
TGCGCCAGCTACCTAGTCTACAATGAGCAGTTCTTC	CASYLVYNEQFF	TRBV5-1	.	many	TRBJ2-1
TGTGCCAGCAGTGAAGAAGGGGAACTAGCGGGGAACCTCAACAATGAGCAGTTCTTC	CASSEEGELAGNLNNEQFF	TRBV2	TRBD2	many	TRBJ2-1
TGCAGCGTTCGACAGGGGCTCGAGCAGTACTTC	CSVRQGLEQYF	TRBV29-1	TRBD1	.	TRBJ2-7
TGTGCCAGCAGCTGGGACGGAGAGACCCAGTACTTC	CASSWDGETQYF	TRBV7-9	.	many	TRBJ2-5
TGCAGCGGCCGGGACCGGGTGTATGGTGAGCAGTTCTTC	CSGRDRVYGEQFF	TRBV29-1	.	many	TRBJ2-1
TGCGCCAGCAGCGGGGCAAGTGGTAATGAAAAACTGTTTTTT	CASSGASGNEKLFF	TRBV5-1	.	many	TRBJ1-4
TGTGCCAGCAGCTTGCCGGACTATGGCTACACCTTC	CASSLPDYGYTF	TRBV7-9	.	many	TRBJ1-2
TGCAGTGCTAGGTGGGACAGGCCCTACGAGCAGTACTTC	CSARWDRPYEQYF	TRBV20-1	TRBD1	many	TRBJ2-7
TGCGCCAGCAGCCAAGAAGCTAGCGGGAGGGCCGAGAATGAGCAGTTCTTC	CASSQEASGRAENEQFF	TRBV4-1	TRBD2	many	TRBJ2-1
TGTGCCAGCAGATGGACCCCCGGCGGGGAGCTGTTTTTT	CASRWTPGGELFF	TRBV12-3/TRBV12-4	.	many	TRBJ2-2
TGTGCCACCAGTGATGAACGGTACGAGCAGTACTTC	CATSDERYEQYF	TRBV24-1	.	many	TRBJ2-7
TGTGCCAGCAGCTTAGTAGGCGGCTTCCTCACAGATACGCAGTATTTT	CASSLVGGFLTDTQYF	TRBV7-9	.	many	TRBJ2-3
TGCGCCAGCAGCTCGGGACAGACCACTAACTATGGCTACACCTTC	CASSSGQTTNYGYTF	TRBV5-1	TRBD1	many	TRBJ1-2